The 7 T cell receptor beta chains presented below share a single source sample, sequenced in a study of early T cells in non-severe SARS-CoV-2 infection. TCRdb used MiXCR to reprocess the 5' RACE reads, holding one entry per CDR3 protein. The table has 50,000 to 70,000 distinct CDR3 sequences, about 15% seen once. This specimen was whole blood, taken at baseline. These receptors all come from an adult who was a healthcare worker with PCR-confirmed SARS-CoV-2 infection or an uninfected control (not recorded which).

This clonotype was counted many times. V usage is TRBV6-6 and J usage is TRBJ2-5, with TRBD1 matching 9 bases. The junction had 7 bases not matched to a gene; V was cut back by 4 bases and J by 7 bases. This CDR3 is built from 14 residues. In germline, CDR1 is MNHNY, CDR2 SVGAGI (reference sequence). CDR3 nucleotides: TGTGCCAGCAGTTCCGGACAGGGGCGAGGGACCCAGTACTTC. This gives the protein CASSSGQGRGTQYF.

In this sample, this clonotype turned up a few times. V and J are TRBV11-2 and TRBJ2-7; tentatively, D is TRBD1 or TRBD2 (5 bases each). Germline V gives CDR1 SGHAT, CDR2 FQNNGV. The V gene lost 2 bases and the J gene lost 3 bases, with 11 bases spanning the gap. This CDR3 comprises 14 residues. The CDR3 spells CASSLTGRVYEQYF. CDR3 DNA sequence: TGTGCCAGCAGCTTAACGGGGCGGGTCTACGAGCAGTACTTC.

This clonotype came up a few times. This chain connects TRBV5-1 to TRBJ2-7; the D call may be TRBD1 or TRBD2 (5 bases each). Trimming left V 4 bases short and J 5 bases short, with 19 bases between. This CDR3 spans 15 amino acids. CDR1 and CDR2 (germline): SGHRS, YFSETQ. CDR3 nucleotide sequence: TGCGCCAGCAGCCCTGGGACCGTGCAGAAGGACGAGCAGTACTTC. Its translation is CASSPGTVQKDEQYF.

This clonotype was found a few times. The V gene is TRBV28, the J gene TRBJ2-7; D is unresolved. Trimming shortened V by 3 bases and J by 6 bases, and 9 bases separated the two germline ends. Germline CDR1 and CDR2: MDHEN and SYDVKM. The CDR3 spans 12 residues. The CDR3 region is CASSFLGGEQYF. CDR3 sequence (DNA): TGTGCCAGCAGTTTCCTGGGCGGCGAGCAGTACTTC.

This clonotype was seen ten or more times. The rearrangement links TRBV11-2 to TRBJ2-2, with D unclear. V was clipped by 6 bases and J by 6 bases, with 2 bases between them. Germline V gene lookup returns CDR1 SGHAT and CDR2 FQNNGV. The CDR3 extends over 10 amino acids. This CDR3 is CASRAGELFF. The DNA for the CDR3 is TGTGCCAGCAGGGCCGGGGAGCTGTTTTTT.

The chain recombines TRBV28 with TRBJ2-3, with no clear D. The CDR3 consists of 13 residues. The V gene's germline CDR1 is MDHEN and CDR2 SYDVKM. Trimming took 6 bases from V and 7 from J, leaving 14 bases between them. The CDR3 coding sequence is TGTGCCAGCAGACAGAACATTCCGAATACGCAGTATTTT. It yields the protein CASRQNIPNTQYF. The variable domain in full, with the rest retrieved from reference TRBV28 and TRBJ2-3, is DVKVTQSSRYLVKRTGEKVFLECVQDMDHENMFWYRQDPGLGLRLIYFSYDVKMKEKGDIPEGYSVSREKKERFSLILESASTNQTSMYLCASRQNIPNTQYFGPGTRLTVL.

The table lists this clonotype with many counts. V usage is TRBV20-1 and J usage is TRBJ2-1; 7 bases fit TRBD1. The CDR3 totals 14 residues. Unmatched junction bases numbered 7, after V lost 7 bases and J lost 1 base. The germline gives CDR1 DFQATT, CDR2 SNEGSKA (reference sequence). The CDR3 here is CSVTGVTSYNEQFF. The CDR3 coding sequence is TGCAGTGTCACAGGGGTCACTTCCTACAATGAGCAGTTCTTC.